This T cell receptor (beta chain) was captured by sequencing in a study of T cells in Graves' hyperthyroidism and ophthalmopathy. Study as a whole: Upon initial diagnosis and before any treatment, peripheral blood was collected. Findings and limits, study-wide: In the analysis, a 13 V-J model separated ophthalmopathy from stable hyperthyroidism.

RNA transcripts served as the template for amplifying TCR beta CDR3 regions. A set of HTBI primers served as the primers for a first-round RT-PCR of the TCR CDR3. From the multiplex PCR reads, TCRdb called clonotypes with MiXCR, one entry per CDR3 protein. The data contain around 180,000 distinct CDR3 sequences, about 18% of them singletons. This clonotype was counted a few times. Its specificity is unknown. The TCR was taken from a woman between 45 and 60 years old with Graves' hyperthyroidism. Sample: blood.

The CDR3 region has the DNA TGTGCCAGCTCAACAGGGGATGTAGGCACCGGGGAGCTGTTTTTT. Amino acids: CASSTGDVGTGELFF. The rearrangement joins TRBV18 to TRBJ2-2; TRBD1 aligns across 7 bases. Trimming took 5 bases from V and 4 from J; bases not matched to a gene: 7. This CDR3 comprises 15 residues. The germline V gene has CDR1 KGHSH and CDR2 LQKENI.